This note documents a single T cell receptor beta chain sequence. CDR1 is SGHTA and CDR2 is FQGTGA in the germline V gene. This CDR3 comprises 15 residues. Trimming pared 6 bases from V and 0 bases from J, leaving 13 bases between. The data stem from a study of CD8+ T cells in alopecia areata. Reverse transcribed after extraction, RNA yielded cDNA as the sequencing template. TCRdb's copy holds only in-frame clones and misses some; the assay was immunoSEQ multiplex PCR. The table shows hundreds of thousands of clones, with 50% to 70% occurring only once. Here the sequenced sample was CD4+ T cells sorted from blood, taken at week 0. This rearrangement joins TRBV7-3 to TRBJ2-3, with a possible D match to TRBD2 (6 bases). The origin of this receptor is a human donor with alopecia areata. This CDR3 is CASRPRRGSTDTQYF. The CDR3 DNA follows: TGTGCCAGCAGGCCGAGGAGGGGAAGCACAGATACGCAGTATTTT.